The 14 T cell receptor beta chains given below trace back to one sample, sequenced in a study of CD8 T cells in Susac syndrome. Reverse transcription of about 0.5 to 1 ug RNA was carried out with random hexamers. MiXCR, run by TCRdb on the immunoSEQ multiplex PCR reads, gives a single entry per CDR3 protein. This table has under 200,000 distinct CDR3 sequences, 85% to 95% appearing once. The sequencing input was CD4+ T cells from PBMCs. These receptors all come from a human donor in good health.

V usage is TRBV20-1 and J usage is TRBJ2-1, with D unresolved. CDR1 and CDR2 from the germline V gene are DFQATT and SNEGSKA (reference sequence). The V end lost 0 bases, the J end lost 8 bases, and 14 bases lay between the germline ends. This CDR3 has 14 residues. CDR3 bases: TGCAGTGCTAGAGACTCTGGGCGTTTAGATGAGCAGTTCTTC. It translates to CSARDSGRLDEQFF.

This chain connects TRBV3-1 to TRBJ2-1; D remains ambiguous. The length of the CDR3 is 14 residues. Trimming pared 0 bases from V and 16 bases from J, leaving 19 bases between. CDR1 is LGHDT, CDR2 YNNKEL, per germline (reference sequence). CDR3 region: CASSQESGRGLVFF. CDR3 in DNA: TGTGCCAGCAGCCAAGAGTCCGGCCGAGGTTTGGTTTTCTTC.

The rearrangement joins TRBV7-3 to TRBJ1-2, with D perhaps TRBD1 (6 bases). CDR1 is SGHTA, CDR2 FQGTGA, per germline. With 4 bases removed from V and 7 bases from J, the gap between germline ends came to 10 bases. The CDR3 totals 12 residues. The CDR3: CASSSGDGGYTF. The CDR3 DNA reads TGTGCCAGCAGCTCAGGGGACGGTGGCTACACCTTC.

The V and J genes are TRBV27 and TRBJ1-4, with a weak D call TRBD1 (5 bases). Germline values: CDR1 MNHEY, CDR2 SMNVEV (reference sequence). The CDR3 is 12 amino acids. The ends were cut back, 6 bases at V and 8 bases at J, with 10 bases in the middle. The CDR3 spells CASRGPGEKLFF. The CDR3 DNA reads as TGTGCCAGCAGGGGACCTGGGGAAAAACTGTTTTTT.

The chain employs TRBV27 and TRBJ2-1, with no clear D. Germline V CDR1 and CDR2: MNHEY, SMNVEV (reference sequence). This CDR3 has 17 amino acids. The ends were cut back, 5 bases at V and 6 bases at J, with 23 bases in the middle. The CDR3 DNA is TGTGCCAGCAGTCCGATCGTGATCACAGCACCCGGCAATGAGCAGTTCTTC. It encodes CASSPIVITAPGNEQFF.

This chain uses TRBV18 with TRBJ1-4; a weak D match, TRBD1 (5 bases). V was trimmed by 2 bases and J by 8 bases, leaving 12 bases between them. CDR3 length: 14 residues. Germline V gives CDR1 KGHSH, CDR2 LQKENI. For the CDR3, the DNA is TGTGCCAGCTCACCAGGGAGGGGTGAGGAAAAACTGTTTTTT. Amino acid sequence: CASSPGRGEEKLFF.

The chain recombines TRBV30 with TRBJ1-5; D not resolved. Germline-derived CDR1 and CDR2 are GTSNPN and SVGIG (reference sequence). This CDR3 is 13 amino acids long. V lost 2 bases to trimming and J lost 0 bases, with 5 bases between them. The CDR3 nucleotides read TGTGCCTGGAGTTACACTAGCAATCAGCCCCAGCATTTT. Translation gives CAWSYTSNQPQHF.

The chain has TRBV15 and TRBJ1-4; the D is unclear. The CDR3 spans 15 residues. V lost 1 base, J lost 5 bases, and 11 bases lay in between. From germline, CDR1 is LNHNV and CDR2 YYDKDF (reference sequence). The CDR3 protein is CATSRARRENEKLFF. The CDR3 DNA reads TGTGCCACCAGCAGAGCGAGGCGGGAAAATGAAAAACTGTTTTTT. The whole variable domain, remainder taken from reference TRBV15 and TRBJ1-4, is DAMVIQNPRYQVTQFGKPVTLSCSQTLNHNVMYWYQQKSSQAPKLLFHYYDKDFNNEADTPDNFQSRRPNTSFCFLDIRSPGLGDTAMYLCATSRARRENEKLFFGSGTQLSVL.

The V and J genes are TRBV3-1 and TRBJ2-5; 14 bases are a match to TRBD2. The J segment lost 7 bases and the V segment lost 6 bases, leaving 4 bases of the junction unmatched. This CDR3 spans 14 amino acids. Looked up from germline, CDR1 is LGHDT and CDR2 is YNNKEL (reference sequence). CDR3 DNA sequence: TGTGCCAGCAGTCCGGGGACTAGCGGGGGGACCCAGTACTTC. Its translation: CASSPGTSGGTQYF.

The J gene is TRBJ2-3, the V gene TRBV7-8; the D gene could be TRBD1 or TRBD2 (6 bases each). This CDR3 spans 14 amino acids. Per germline, CDR1 SGHVS and CDR2 FQNEAQ. V was pared by 6 bases and J by 4 bases, with 14 bases between. The CDR3 sequence is CASSPGGLADTQYF. DNA for the CDR3: TGTGCCAGCAGTCCCGGGGGCCTGGCAGATACGCAGTATTTT. Full variable domain (rest looked up from reference TRBV7-8 and TRBJ2-3): GAGVSQSPRYKVAKRGQDVALRCDPISGHVSLFWYQQALGQGPEFLTYFQNEAQLDKSGLPSDRFFAERPEGSVSTLKIQRTQQEDSAVYLCASSPGGLADTQYFGPGTRLTVL.

The J gene is TRBJ2-5, the V gene TRBV20-1, with D possibly TRBD1 on 6 matching bases. There are 13 residues in the CDR3. V was shortened by 0 bases and J by 4 bases, with 9 bases between the two germline ends. CDR1 is DFQATT, CDR2 SNEGSKA, per germline (reference sequence). CDR3 DNA: TGCAGTGCTAGAGATGGCAGGGGAGAGACCCAGTACTTC. Amino acid sequence: CSARDGRGETQYF.

The gene calls are TRBV12-2 and TRBJ2-5; TRBD1, as called in the table, went unchecked against the DNA. TRBV12-2 is designated a pseudogene. The CDR3 consists of 17 residues. Here the CDR3 reads CASRVQEGQSLQETQYF. The CDR3 DNA is TGTGCAAGTCGCGTACAAGAGGGACAGTCGTTACAAGAGACCCAGTACTTC.

The chain combines TRBV5-1 with TRBJ2-2; D gene unclear. Deletions cut 0 bases from V and 0 bases from J, with 3 bases between. Germline lookup yields CDR1 SGHRS and CDR2 YFSETQ. The CDR3 runs 14 residues. The CDR3 reads CASSLDANTGELFF. DNA of the CDR3: TGCGCCAGCAGCTTGGACGCGAACACCGGGGAGCTGTTTTTT.

The gene calls are TRBV4-1 and TRBJ1-5; 7 nucleotides agree with TRBD1. J gave up 6 bases and V 2 bases, and 10 bases lay outside the gene matches. From germline, CDR1 is MGHRA and CDR2 YSYEKL. The CDR3 sequence is 16 residues long. The CDR3 DNA sequence: TGCGCCAGCAGCCAAAGCATACAGGGGACCGGTCAGCCCCAGCATTTT. This encodes CASSQSIQGTGQPQHF.